The 10 T cell receptor beta chains given below trace back to one sample, sequenced in a study of T-cell memory formation after mild COVID-19. TCRdb recomputed calls from the 5' RACE reads with MiXCR, one row per CDR3 protein. This sample has roughly 600,000 distinct CDR3 sequences, with over 15% found just once. Sequenced input: PBMCs or a T cell subset sorted from them (not recorded which). All receptors derive from an adult woman who had mild COVID-19 (a few samples of this study predate the infection). Cell type and time point are not known.

The V gene is TRBV27, the J gene TRBJ2-7; tentatively, D is TRBD2 (6 bases). CDR1 and CDR2 (germline): MNHEY, SMNVEV (reference sequence). The V end was cut by 6 bases, the J end by 5 bases, with 20 bases between. This CDR3 comprises 15 residues. Here the CDR3 DNA reads TGTGCCAGCAGGTCAACCGGGAGAGGGAAGGACGAGCAGTACTTC. Residues: CASRSTGRGKDEQYF.

This clonotype was recorded at least ten times. This CDR3 is CASSPWGGNEQFF. Written as DNA, the CDR3 is TGCGCCAGCAGCCCTTGGGGAGGCAATGAGCAGTTCTTC. The gene calls are TRBV5-1 and TRBJ2-1, with a weak D call TRBD2 (6 bases). The V end lost 4 bases, the J end lost 6 bases, and 11 bases lay between the germline ends. Germline CDR1 reads SGHRS; CDR2 reads YFSETQ. CDR3 length equals 13 residues. The full variable domain, in which reference TRBV5-1 and TRBJ2-1 provide the parts outside the CDR3, is KAGVTQTPRYLIKTRGQQVTLSCSPISGHRSVSWYQQTPGQGLQFLFEYFSETQRNKGNFPGRFSGRQFSNSRSEMNVSTLELGDSALYLCASSPWGGNEQFFGPGTRLTVL.

This clonotype came up a few times. J is TRBJ2-1 and V is TRBV20-1, with TRBD2 identical over 7 bases. Germline-derived CDR1 and CDR2 are DFQATT and SNEGSKA (reference sequence). V dropped 6 bases and J dropped 7; count of bases not matched to a gene: 6. There are 12 residues in the CDR3. The CDR3 nucleotides read TGCAGTGCAACAAGGGAGGGGAATGAGCAGTTCTTC. Its protein product is CSATREGNEQFF.

The chain uses TRBV3-1 and TRBJ2-1; possibly TRBD1 or TRBD2 for D (5 bases each). This CDR3 comprises 15 residues. Germline CDR1 reads LGHDT; CDR2 reads YNNKEL (reference sequence). Trimming took 4 bases from V and 9 from J, leaving 19 bases between them. The CDR3 DNA reads as TGTGCCAGCAGCCTAGCGCGCACCGGACACATTGAGCAGTTCTTC. Translating gives CASSLARTGHIEQFF.

The V and J genes are TRBV7-2 and TRBJ1-2; the D is unclear. Germline lookup yields CDR1 SGHTA and CDR2 FQGNSA. The CDR3 spans 14 residues. The ends were cut back, 1 base at V and 7 bases at J, with 13 bases in the middle. The CDR3 bases are TGTGCCAGCAGCTTAGAGCGGGTCGGAGGTGGCTACACCTTC. It specifies CASSLERVGGGYTF.

This clonotype was detected only a few times. The chain employs TRBV7-9 and TRBJ2-7, with 9 bases lining up with TRBD1. Germline values: CDR1 SEHNR, CDR2 FQNEAQ (reference sequence). This CDR3 is 15 amino acids long. V dropped 7 bases and J dropped 0; count of bases not matched to a gene: 7. DNA for the CDR3: TGTGCCAGCACCCCGACAGGGGGATTCTCCTACGAGCAGTACTTC. It encodes CASTPTGGFSYEQYF.

This clonotype was seen a few times. The V and J genes are TRBV5-1 and TRBJ2-6, with no clear D. The CDR3 runs to 16 residues. Deletions cut 7 bases from V and 2 bases from J, with 16 bases between. Germline V gene sequence: CDR1 SGHRS, CDR2 YFSETQ. DNA for the CDR3: TGCGCCAGCGAGATAGGCAACACTGCTGGGGCCAACGTCCTGACTTTC. Translated: CASEIGNTAGANVLTF.

The V gene is TRBV7-2, the J gene TRBJ1-1, with 7 bases fitting TRBD1. This CDR3 comprises 15 residues. J gave up 0 bases and V 5 bases, and 6 bases lay outside the gene matches. Germline assignment: CDR1 SGHTA and CDR2 FQGNSA. The CDR3 coding sequence is TGTGCCAGCAGCGACCGACAGGGTTTGAACACTGAAGCTTTCTTT. Translated, it gives CASSDRQGLNTEAFF.

The chain combines TRBV6-1 with TRBJ2-2; perhaps TRBD1 as D (6 bases). From germline, CDR1 is MNHNS and CDR2 SASEGT. The V end lost 6 bases, the J end lost 5 bases, and 16 bases lay between the germline ends. This CDR3 spans 15 amino acids. Here the CDR3 reads CASRGAAGETGELFF. The CDR3 DNA sequence: TGTGCCAGCAGGGGGGCGGCAGGGGAGACCGGGGAGCTGTTTTTT.

This clonotype was observed a few times. This chain links TRBV7-9 with TRBJ2-1, with 8 bases aligning to TRBD2. CDR1 and CDR2 from the germline V gene are SEHNR and FQNEAQ (reference sequence). The CDR3 is 15 amino acids. J gave up 6 bases and V 3 bases, and 7 bases lay outside the gene matches. The CDR3 sequence is CASSLGSGRINEQFF. CDR3 coding DNA: TGTGCCAGCAGCTTGGGAAGCGGGAGAATCAATGAGCAGTTCTTC.